The rows below give T cell receptor beta chains drawn from one sample of a study of blood T cell repertoires in COVID-19. Sequenced by immunoSEQ multiplex PCR; TCRdb stores in-frame clones only, minus some. The sample has roughly 120,000 clones; around 79% are singletons. The sample consisted of peripheral blood. The origin of the receptors is a middle-aged man with acute or convalescent COVID-19. The CDR3 runs from the conserved cysteine through the conserved F or W. The D gene is left open where the match is weak. Some rows have no size entry. The others give once, few or many, or a class for an expanded clone.

clone_size j_call d_call v_call cdr3_aa cdr3_nt
few TRBJ2-3 . TRBV5-1 CASSQQDTQYF TGCGCCAGCAGCCAACAAGATACGCAGTATTTT
few TRBJ1-6 . TRBV6-6 CASRPRDNSPLHF TGTGCCAGCAGACCGAGGGATAATTCACCCCTCCACTTT
. TRBJ1-5 . TRBV6-5 CAPAEMGAGQPQHF TGTGCCCCAGCAGAGATGGGGGCTGGTCAGCCCCAGCATTTT
once TRBJ2-2 TRBD2 TRBV7-9 CASSLALGGGPRELFF TGTGCCAGCAGCTTAGCGCTGGGCGGGGGGCCCCGGGAGCTGTTTTTT
. TRBJ2-1 TRBD1 TRBV5-4 CASSTGQDPYNEQFF TGTGCCAGCAGCACGGGACAGGACCCCTACAATGAGCAGTTCTTC
. TRBJ2-1 TRBD2 TRBV28 CASSFASGFNEQFF TGTGCCAGCAGTTTCGCTAGCGGATTCAATGAGCAGTTCTTC
. TRBJ2-1 TRBD2 TRBV29-1 CSVVGLAGESGEQFF TGCAGCGTAGTTGGACTAGCGGGAGAATCGGGTGAGCAGTTCTTC
. TRBJ1-2 TRBD1 TRBV5-1 CASSLSDRGFGTF TGCGCCAGCAGCTTATCGGACAGGGGTTTCGGCACCTTC
. TRBJ2-3 . TRBV11-2 CASSLSLDTQYF TGTGCCAGCAGCTTATCATTGGATACGCAGTATTTT
. TRBJ1-1 . TRBV10-2 CASSGPGFFMNTEAFF TGCGCCAGCAGTGGGCCAGGGTTTTTTATGAACACTGAAGCTTTCTTT
. TRBJ2-5 TRBD2 TRBV7-9 CASSQTAAGGKETQYF TGTGCCAGCAGCCAAACTGCTGCGGGAGGGAAGGAGACCCAGTACTTC
. TRBJ1-2 TRBD1 TRBV3-1/TRBV3-2 CASSQGQGEFYGYTF TGTGCCAGCAGCCAAGGACAGGGAGAGTTCTATGGCTACACCTTC
. TRBJ1-3 . TRBV12-3/TRBV12-4 CASSLQGGNTIYF TGTGCCAGCAGTTTGCAGGGAGGAAACACCATATATTTT
. TRBJ1-5 . TRBV18 CASSATDSNQPQHF TGTGCCAGCTCAGCGACAGATAGCAATCAGCCCCAGCATTTT
. TRBJ2-1 TRBD2 TRBV15 CATSRDLIAGGAYNEQFF TGTGCCACCAGCAGAGATCTTATAGCGGGAGGGGCCTACAATGAGCAGTTCTTC
. TRBJ1-2 . TRBV18 CASSPDLFASGYTF TGTGCCAGCTCACCGGACTTGTTTGCGTCGGGCTACACCTTC
. TRBJ2-2 . TRBV5-6 CASSQDGTPNTGELFF TGTGCCAGCAGCCAGGACGGGACACCCAACACCGGGGAGCTGTTTTTT
. TRBJ2-7 TRBD1 TRBV7-9 CASSIGTELYEQYF TGTGCCAGCAGCATTGGGACAGAACTTTACGAGCAGTACTTC
few TRBJ2-5 TRBD1 TRBV11-2 CASTWRMDLTGSEHETQYF TGTGCCAGCACCTGGAGGATGGACCTGACAGGGTCGGAACACGAGACCCAGTACTTC
few TRBJ2-1 TRBD1 TRBV7-3 CASSRTGDPSYNEQFF TGTGCCAGCAGCAGGACAGGGGACCCCTCCTACAATGAGCAGTTCTTC
. TRBJ1-4 TRBD1 TRBV28 CASSQTTGGSFEKLFF TGTGCCAGCAGCCAAACAACAGGGGGCAGTTTTGAAAAACTGTTTTTT
. TRBJ2-5 . TRBV5-1 CASSSSWGVDQETQYF TGCGCCAGCAGCTCGAGTTGGGGGGTAGACCAAGAGACCCAGTACTTC
. TRBJ2-3 . TRBV9 CASSPIDIRPDTQYF TGTGCCAGCAGCCCCATCGACATACGTCCAGATACGCAGTATTTT
. TRBJ2-3 TRBD1 TRBV5-1 CASSARQGDTQYF TGCGCCAGCAGCGCCCGACAGGGGGATACGCAGTATTTT
. TRBJ1-2 . TRBV2 CASSHPRDIFNYGYTF TGTGCCAGCAGTCATCCCCGGGACATCTTTAACTATGGCTACACCTTC
. TRBJ2-7 TRBD2 TRBV11-2 CASSLPGLAGSEQYF TGTGCCAGCAGCTTACCGGGACTAGCGGGCTCCGAGCAGTACTTC
. TRBJ1-5 . TRBV7-6 CASSQGLGNQPQHF TGTGCCAGCAGCCAGGGGTTAGGCAATCAGCCCCAGCATTTT
few TRBJ1-3 . TRBV7-9 CASSPPFRLSGNTIYF TGTGCCAGCAGCCCGCCTTTCAGGCTCTCTGGAAACACCATATATTTT
. TRBJ2-7 TRBD1 TRBV19 CASSPPRRDRDHREQYF TGTGCCAGTAGTCCCCCCCGTAGGGACAGGGACCATCGAGAGCAGTACTTC
few TRBJ2-3 . TRBV2 CASRGSFEATQYF TGTGCCAGCCGGGGATCCTTCGAAGCTACGCAGTATTTT
. TRBJ2-1 TRBD2 TRBV7-2 CASSLASGAYNEQFF TGTGCCAGCAGCTTAGCTAGCGGGGCGTACAATGAGCAGTTCTTC
. TRBJ2-3 TRBD1 TRBV30 CAWSADRGTDTQYF TGTGCCTGGAGTGCGGACAGGGGCACAGATACGCAGTATTTT
once TRBJ2-7 TRBD1 TRBV7-9 CASSRQPGQGALLFEQYF TGTGCCAGCAGTCGACAACCGGGACAGGGGGCCCTTCTGTTCGAGCAGTACTTC
. TRBJ1-5 . TRBV19 CASSKDYSNQPQHF TGTGCCAGTAGTAAGGACTATAGCAATCAGCCCCAGCATTTT
. TRBJ1-2 TRBD1 TRBV27 CASSLTGVGSYGYTF TGTGCCAGCAGTTTAACAGGGGTTGGGAGCTATGGCTACACCTTC
. TRBJ1-6 . TRBV25-1 CASSESGRNSPLHF TGTGCCAGCAGTGAGTCAGGGAGGAATTCACCCCTCCACTTT
. TRBJ1-2 . TRBV6-5 CASSRSQSDGYTF TGTGCCAGCAGTAGGAGTCAGTCAGATGGCTACACCTTC
. TRBJ2-2 TRBD1 TRBV5-1 CASSRGDRRNTGELFF TGCGCCAGCAGCCGCGGGGACAGGAGAAACACCGGGGAGCTGTTTTTT
many TRBJ2-2 . TRBV11-3 CASSSDTGELFF TGTGCCAGCAGCTCTGACACCGGGGAGCTGTTTTTT
. TRBJ1-1 . TRBV5-1 CASSLQGTTEAFF TGCGCCAGCAGCTTACAGGGTACCACTGAAGCTTTCTTT
. TRBJ2-1 TRBD2 TRBV11-2 CASSLRGSGRVNEQFF TGTGCCAGCAGCTTACGTGGTAGCGGGAGGGTCAATGAGCAGTTCTTC
. TRBJ1-1 TRBD1 TRBV6-5 CASKGQGNTEAFF TGTGCCAGCAAAGGACAGGGGAACACTGAAGCTTTCTTT
many TRBJ2-2 . TRBV3-1/TRBV3-2 CASSKGSYTGELFF TGTGCCAGCAGCAAAGGAAGCTACACCGGGGAGCTGTTTTTT
. TRBJ1-1 TRBD1 TRBV4-1 CASSQDDRGKNTEAFF TGCGCCAGCAGCCAAGACGACAGGGGGAAGAACACTGAAGCTTTCTTT
medium-sized TRBJ1-5 . TRBV5-1 CASSLGEGWQPQHF TGCGCCAGCAGCTTGGGGGAGGGTTGGCAGCCCCAGCATTTT
. TRBJ2-1 TRBD2 TRBV7-2 CASSRTSGGALEQFF TGTGCCAGCAGCCGGACTAGCGGGGGAGCCTTGGAGCAGTTCTTC
. TRBJ2-1 . TRBV9 CASSGGSSYNEQFF TGTGCCAGCAGCGGTGGGAGCTCCTACAATGAGCAGTTCTTC
. TRBJ2-3 TRBD2 TRBV5-1 CASSLNKRSSGASTDTQYF TGCGCCAGCAGCTTGAATAAGAGGTCTAGCGGGGCTAGCACAGATACGCAGTATTTT
. TRBJ2-5 TRBD1 TRBV3-1/TRBV3-2 CASRGQGLETQYF TGTGCCAGCAGGGGACAGGGGTTGGAGACCCAGTACTTC
. TRBJ2-2 . TRBV3-1/TRBV3-2 CASSPPTGVPGELFF TGTGCCAGCAGCCCTCCGACGGGAGTGCCCGGGGAGCTGTTTTTT
. TRBJ2-1 . TRBV9 CASSVGWDKHNEQFF TGTGCCAGCAGCGTTGGTTGGGACAAACACAATGAGCAGTTCTTC